Described below is a single TCR beta chain sequence and its context. What it recognizes is unknown. Sequencing was performed with immunoSEQ multiplex PCR; in TCRdb, only in-frame clones are kept and a portion is missing. The sample consists of 30,000 or so clones, 70% to 75% of them appearing once. These data come from a study of early stage breast cancer tumors. The overall study: Most invasive tumors, about 70% of the 16, were ER+/PR+/HER2-.

Trimming took off 4 bases at V and 4 bases at J, with 5 bases between the two ends. The CDR3 is 11 residues long. Overall study findings and caveats: Tumors had approximately 2.5-fold higher T cell density than normal breast.

Sequencing used blood. This clonotype was obtained from a person in their 40s with breast cancer. V usage is TRBV5-3 and J usage is TRBJ1-2; D unresolved. TRBV5-3 is an open reading frame whose function is uncertain. This CDR3 is CARSTVYGYTF. As DNA, the CDR3 is TGTGCCAGAAGCACCGTCTATGGCTACACCTTC.